This TCR beta chain was recorded in a study of beta chain features in type 1 diabetes. Study summary: When patients were set against healthy donors, age, gender and cell yields were similar.

This clone was observed a handful of times. Investigators reverse transcribed all isolated RNA, so they sequenced expressed TCRB transcripts. Measured with immunoSEQ multiplex PCR; TCRdb has only the in-frame clones, and not every one. The sample consists of roughly 450,000 clones, about 10% of them appearing once. The CDR3 has 14 residues. The sequence came from a woman aged 18-29 years in good health. J is TRBJ2-1 and V is TRBV12-2. TRBV12-2 corresponds to a pseudogene. The sequenced sample was naive CD4+ T cells from blood. The DNA of the CDR3 is TGTGCAAGTCGCTTAACCGGCCTGTACAATGAGCAGTTCTTC. Encoded protein: CASRLTGLYNEQFF.